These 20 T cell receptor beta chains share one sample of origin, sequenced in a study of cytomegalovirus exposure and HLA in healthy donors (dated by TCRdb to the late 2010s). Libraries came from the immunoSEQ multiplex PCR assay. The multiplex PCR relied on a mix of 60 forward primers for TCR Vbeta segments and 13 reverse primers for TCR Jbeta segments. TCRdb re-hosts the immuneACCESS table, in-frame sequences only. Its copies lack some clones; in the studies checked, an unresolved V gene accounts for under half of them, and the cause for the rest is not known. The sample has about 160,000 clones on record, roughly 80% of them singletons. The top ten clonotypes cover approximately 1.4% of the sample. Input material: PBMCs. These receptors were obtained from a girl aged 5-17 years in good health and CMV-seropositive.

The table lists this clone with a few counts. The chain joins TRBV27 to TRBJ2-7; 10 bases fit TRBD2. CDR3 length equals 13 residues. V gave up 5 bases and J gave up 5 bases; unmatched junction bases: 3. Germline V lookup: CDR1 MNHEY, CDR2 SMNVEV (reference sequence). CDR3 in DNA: TGTGCCAGCAGTCCAGGACTAGCGGACGAGCAGTACTTC. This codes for CASSPGLADEQYF.

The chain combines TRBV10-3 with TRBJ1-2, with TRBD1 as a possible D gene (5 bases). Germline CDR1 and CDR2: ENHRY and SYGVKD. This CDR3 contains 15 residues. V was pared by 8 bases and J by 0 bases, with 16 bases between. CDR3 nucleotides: TGTGCCATCTATGCTGGGGGGGGACCTAACTATGGCTACACCTTC. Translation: CAIYAGGGPNYGYTF.

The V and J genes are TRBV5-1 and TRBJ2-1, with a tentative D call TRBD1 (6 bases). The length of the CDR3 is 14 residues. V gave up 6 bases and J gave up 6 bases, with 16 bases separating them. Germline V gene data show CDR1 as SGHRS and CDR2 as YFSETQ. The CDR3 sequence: CASKGRGAGNEQFF. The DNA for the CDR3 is TGCGCCAGCAAAGGCAGGGGAGCCGGCAATGAGCAGTTCTTC.

DNA of the CDR3: TGTGCCAGCAGTCGACGGACAGGGAATTACAATCAGCCCCAGCATTTT. Its protein product is CASSRRTGNYNQPQHF. The rearrangement joins TRBV27 to TRBJ1-5, with 8 bases aligning to TRBD1. CDR1 and CDR2 from the germline V gene are MNHEY and SMNVEV (reference sequence). The CDR3 is made up of 16 amino acids. Losses at the gene ends were 5 bases for V and 3 bases for J; bases not matched to a gene: 9.

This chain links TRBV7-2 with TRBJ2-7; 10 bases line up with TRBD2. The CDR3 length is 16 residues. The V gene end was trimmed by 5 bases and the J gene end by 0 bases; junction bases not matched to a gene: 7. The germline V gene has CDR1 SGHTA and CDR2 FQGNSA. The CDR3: CASSLSTSGVSYEQYF. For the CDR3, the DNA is TGTGCCAGCAGCCTGTCAACTAGCGGGGTCTCCTACGAGCAGTACTTC. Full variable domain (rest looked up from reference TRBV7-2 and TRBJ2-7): GAGVSQSPSNKVTEKGKDVELRCDPISGHTALYWYRQSLGQGLEFLIYFQGNSAPDKSGLPSDRFSAERTGGSVSTLTIQRTQQEDSAVYLCASSLSTSGVSYEQYFGPGTRLTVT.

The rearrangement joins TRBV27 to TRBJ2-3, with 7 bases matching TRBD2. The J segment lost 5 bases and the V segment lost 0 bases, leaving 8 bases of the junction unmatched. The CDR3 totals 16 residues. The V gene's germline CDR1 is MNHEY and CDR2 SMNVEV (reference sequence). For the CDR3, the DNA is TGTGCCAGCAGTTTATCTATGGCAGGGAGGGGAGATACGCAGTATTTT. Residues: CASSLSMAGRGDTQYF.

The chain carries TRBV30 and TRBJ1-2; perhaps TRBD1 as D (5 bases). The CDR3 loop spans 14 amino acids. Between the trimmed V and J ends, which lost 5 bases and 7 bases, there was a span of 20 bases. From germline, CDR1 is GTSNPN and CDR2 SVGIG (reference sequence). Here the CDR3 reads CAWARRGGAPGYTF. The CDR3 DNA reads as TGTGCCTGGGCCCGAAGGGGTGGGGCGCCTGGCTACACCTTC. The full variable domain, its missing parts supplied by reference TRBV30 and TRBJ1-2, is SQTIHQWPATLVQPVGSPLSLECTVEGTSNPNLYWYRQAAGRGLQLLFYSVGIGQISSEVPQNLSASRPQDRQFILSSKKLLLSDSGFYLCAWARRGGAPGYTFGSGTRLTVV.

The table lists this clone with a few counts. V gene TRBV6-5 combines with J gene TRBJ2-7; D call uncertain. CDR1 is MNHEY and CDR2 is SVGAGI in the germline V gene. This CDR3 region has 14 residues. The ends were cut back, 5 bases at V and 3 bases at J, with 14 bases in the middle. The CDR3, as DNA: TGTGCCAGCAGTGGCACCGCGGCCGGCTACGAGCAGTACTTC. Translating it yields CASSGTAAGYEQYF.

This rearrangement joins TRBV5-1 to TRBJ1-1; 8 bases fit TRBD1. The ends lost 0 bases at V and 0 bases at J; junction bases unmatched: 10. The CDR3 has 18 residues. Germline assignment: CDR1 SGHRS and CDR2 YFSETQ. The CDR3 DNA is TGCGCCAGCAGCTTGGAAGGTGGCAGGGGGCACATGAACACTGAAGCTTTCTTT. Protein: CASSLEGGRGHMNTEAFF. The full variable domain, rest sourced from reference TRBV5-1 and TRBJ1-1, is KAGVTQTPRYLIKTRGQQVTLSCSPISGHRSVSWYQQTPGQGLQFLFEYFSETQRNKGNFPGRFSGRQFSNSRSEMNVSTLELGDSALYLCASSLEGGRGHMNTEAFFGQGTRLTVV.

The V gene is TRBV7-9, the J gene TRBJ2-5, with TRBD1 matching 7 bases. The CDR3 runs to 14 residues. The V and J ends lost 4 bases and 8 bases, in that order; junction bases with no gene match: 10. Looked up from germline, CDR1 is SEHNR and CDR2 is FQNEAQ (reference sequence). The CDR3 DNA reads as TGTGCCAGCAGCTCGACAGGGTTTTGGGGTACCCAGTACTTC. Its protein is CASSSTGFWGTQYF.

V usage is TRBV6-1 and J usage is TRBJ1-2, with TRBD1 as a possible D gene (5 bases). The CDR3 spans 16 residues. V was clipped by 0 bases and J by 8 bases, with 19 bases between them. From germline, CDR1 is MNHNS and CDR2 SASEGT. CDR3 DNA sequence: TGTGCCAGCAGTGAAGCTATCCTAAGGGTCAAGGGGGGCTACACCTTC. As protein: CASSEAILRVKGGYTF.

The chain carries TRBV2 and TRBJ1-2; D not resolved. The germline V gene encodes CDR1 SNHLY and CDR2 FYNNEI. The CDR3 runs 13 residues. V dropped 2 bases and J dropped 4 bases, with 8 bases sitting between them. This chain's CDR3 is CASSEWASYGYTF. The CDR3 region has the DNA TGTGCCAGCAGTGAATGGGCCAGCTATGGCTACACCTTC.

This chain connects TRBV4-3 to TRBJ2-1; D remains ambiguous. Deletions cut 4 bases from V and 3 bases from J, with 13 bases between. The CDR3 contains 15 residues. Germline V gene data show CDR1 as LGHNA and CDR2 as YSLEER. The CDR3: CASSPTLEFYNEQFF. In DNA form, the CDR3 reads TGCGCCAGCAGCCCAACGTTGGAGTTCTACAATGAGCAGTTCTTC.

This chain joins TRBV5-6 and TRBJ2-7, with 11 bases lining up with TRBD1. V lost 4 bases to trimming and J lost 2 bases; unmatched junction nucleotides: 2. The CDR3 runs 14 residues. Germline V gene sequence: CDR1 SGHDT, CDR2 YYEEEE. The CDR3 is CASSGQGATYEQYF. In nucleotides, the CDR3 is TGTGCCAGCAGCGGACAGGGGGCTACCTACGAGCAGTACTTC.

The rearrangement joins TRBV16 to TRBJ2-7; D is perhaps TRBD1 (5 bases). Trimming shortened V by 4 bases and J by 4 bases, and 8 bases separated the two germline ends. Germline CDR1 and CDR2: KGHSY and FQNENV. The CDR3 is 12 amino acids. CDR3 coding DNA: TGTGCCAGCAGCCCGGACATGTACGAGCAGTACTTC. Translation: CASSPDMYEQYF.

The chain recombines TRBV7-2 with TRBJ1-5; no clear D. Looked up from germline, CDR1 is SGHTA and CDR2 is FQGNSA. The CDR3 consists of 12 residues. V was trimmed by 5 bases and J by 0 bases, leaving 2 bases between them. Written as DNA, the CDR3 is TGTGCCAGCAGCCTTAGCAATCAGCCCCAGCATTTT. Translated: CASSLSNQPQHF.

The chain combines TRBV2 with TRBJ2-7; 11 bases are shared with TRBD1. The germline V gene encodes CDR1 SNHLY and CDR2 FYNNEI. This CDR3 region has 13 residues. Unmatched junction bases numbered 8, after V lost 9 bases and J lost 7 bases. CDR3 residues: CASYGQGAYEQYF. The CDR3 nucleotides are TGTGCCAGTTACGGACAGGGGGCGTATGAGCAGTACTTC.

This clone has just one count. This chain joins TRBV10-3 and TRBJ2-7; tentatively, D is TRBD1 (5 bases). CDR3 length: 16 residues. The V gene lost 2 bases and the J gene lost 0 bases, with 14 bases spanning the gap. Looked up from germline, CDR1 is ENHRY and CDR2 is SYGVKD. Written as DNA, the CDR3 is TGTGCCATCAGTGAGGACAGAGGTATCTACTCCTACGAGCAGTACTTC. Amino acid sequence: CAISEDRGIYSYEQYF.

CDR3 protein: CASSIGQGAGTQYF. CDR3 sequence (DNA): TGTGCCAGCAGCATAGGACAGGGCGCCGGGACCCAGTACTTC. This chain uses TRBV5-5 with TRBJ2-5, with TRBD1 identical over 8 bases. The CDR3 is 14 amino acids. V lost 4 bases and J lost 7; bases outside the gene matches: 9. CDR1 and CDR2 (germline): SGHKS, YYEKEE (reference sequence).

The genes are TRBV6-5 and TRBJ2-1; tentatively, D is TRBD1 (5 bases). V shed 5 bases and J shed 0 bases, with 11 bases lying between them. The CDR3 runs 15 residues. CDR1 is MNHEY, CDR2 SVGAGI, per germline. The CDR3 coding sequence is TGTGCCAGCAGTCGAACAGGCAGCTCCTACAATGAGCAGTTCTTC. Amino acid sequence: CASSRTGSSYNEQFF.